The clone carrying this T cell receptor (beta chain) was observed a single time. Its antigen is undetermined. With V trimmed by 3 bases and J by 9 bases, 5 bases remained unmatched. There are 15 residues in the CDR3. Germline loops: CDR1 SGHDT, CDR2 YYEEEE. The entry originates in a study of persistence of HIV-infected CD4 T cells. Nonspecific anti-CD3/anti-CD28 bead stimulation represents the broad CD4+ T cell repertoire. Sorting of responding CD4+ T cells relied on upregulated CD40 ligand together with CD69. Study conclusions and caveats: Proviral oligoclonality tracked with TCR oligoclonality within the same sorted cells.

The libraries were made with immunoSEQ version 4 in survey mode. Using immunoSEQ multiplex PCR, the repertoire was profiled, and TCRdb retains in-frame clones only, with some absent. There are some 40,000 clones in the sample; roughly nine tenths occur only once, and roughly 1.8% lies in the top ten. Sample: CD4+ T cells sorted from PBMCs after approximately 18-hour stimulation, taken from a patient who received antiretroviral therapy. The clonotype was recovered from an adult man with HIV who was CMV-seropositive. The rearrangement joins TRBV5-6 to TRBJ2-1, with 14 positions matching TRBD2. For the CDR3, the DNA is TGTGCCAGCAGCTCCGGACTAGCGGGGGGAGGTGAGCAGTTCTTC. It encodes CASSSGLAGGGEQFF.